The 23 T cell receptor beta chains below all came from one sample that was sequenced in a study of blood T cell repertoires in COVID-19. Sequencing was performed with immunoSEQ multiplex PCR; in TCRdb, only in-frame clones are kept and a portion is missing. The sample has almost 250,000 clones, around 89% seen once. The material sequenced was PBMCs or T cells enriched from blood (not recorded which). All receptors come from a woman aged 25 to 45 who had recovered from COVID-19.

The chain is built from TRBV18 and TRBJ1-3; TRBD1 is a possible D gene (6 bases). CDR1 and CDR2 from the germline V gene are KGHSH and LQKENI. The CDR3 is made up of 18 amino acids. The V and J ends lost 3 bases and 0 bases respectively, with 18 bases between them. CDR3 in DNA: TGTGCCAGCTCACCCAACGTTTTGACAGGTTCCTCTGGAAACACCATATATTTT. Protein product: CASSPNVLTGSSGNTIYF. The variable domain in full, with the rest retrieved from reference TRBV18 and TRBJ1-3, is NAGVMQNPRHLVRRRGQEARLRCSPMKGHSHVYWYRQLPEEGLKFMVYLQKENIIDESGMPKERFSAEFPKEGPSILRIQQVVRGDSAAYFCASSPNVLTGSSGNTIYFGEGSWLTVV.

V and J are TRBV6-5 and TRBJ2-5; tentative D call: TRBD2 (5 bases). The germline V gene has CDR1 MNHEY and CDR2 SVGAGI. Trimming pared 5 bases from V and 1 base from J, leaving 8 bases between. This CDR3 has 13 amino acids. The CDR3 loop is CASSKSGQETQYF. The CDR3 DNA is TGTGCCAGCAGTAAGAGCGGCCAAGAGACCCAGTACTTC.

This sequence joins TRBV2 and TRBJ2-2, with D unresolved. The ends were cut back, 3 bases at V and 7 bases at J, with 12 bases in the middle. CDR1 is SNHLY and CDR2 is FYNNEI in the germline V gene. CDR3 length: 14 residues. The CDR3 sequence: CASSDRSLNGELFF. CDR3 bases: TGTGCCAGCAGTGATCGGTCGCTTAACGGGGAGCTGTTTTTT.

The chain links TRBV28 to TRBJ1-4; 7 bases line up with TRBD1. V was pared by 4 bases and J by 3 bases, with 8 bases of the junction left unmatched. Germline CDR1 MDHEN, CDR2 SYDVKM. The length of the CDR3 is 16 residues. CDR3 in amino acids: CASSSPQGEANEKLFF. Here the CDR3 DNA reads TGTGCCAGCAGTTCTCCTCAGGGGGAAGCTAATGAAAAACTGTTTTTT.

This clone was seen many times. This chain joins TRBV30 and TRBJ2-7; 9 bases line up with TRBD1. This CDR3 contains 12 residues. The trim removed 7 bases at V and 2 bases at J, leaving 3 bases unmatched. Germline CDR1 is GTSNPN and CDR2 is SVGIG (reference sequence). CDR3 region: CAFRDRAYEQYF. The CDR3 coding sequence is TGTGCCTTCCGGGACAGGGCCTACGAGCAGTACTTC.

The chain uses TRBV7-8 and TRBJ2-7; TRBD2 might be the D (5 bases). Trimming removed 1 base from V and 0 bases from J, with 10 bases in between. The length of the CDR3 is 15 residues. Germline assignment: CDR1 SGHVS and CDR2 FQNEAQ. The CDR3 region has the DNA TGTGCCAGCAGCTTAGTTCGGACTTCCTCCTACGAGCAGTACTTC. Its protein is CASSLVRTSSYEQYF.

This chain connects TRBV5-1 to TRBJ2-1; 9 bases map to TRBD2. This CDR3 contains 14 residues. The V gene's germline CDR1 is SGHRS and CDR2 YFSETQ. Trimming at V came to 6 bases and at J to 7 bases, leaving 8 bases not matched to a gene. CDR3 region: CASTRLAAENEQFF. DNA of the CDR3: TGCGCCAGCACGAGACTAGCGGCCGAGAATGAGCAGTTCTTC.

The chain employs TRBV9 and TRBJ2-1; 9 bases fit TRBD1. Trimming cost V 2 bases and J 9 bases; bases outside gene matches: 3. CDR3 length equals 13 residues. CDR1 and CDR2 (germline): SGDLS, YYNGEE. The CDR3 sequence is CASSVGTGPEQFF. In nucleotides, the CDR3 is TGTGCCAGCAGCGTCGGGACAGGGCCTGAGCAGTTCTTC.

The chain is built from TRBV5-1 and TRBJ1-3; D call uncertain. The CDR3 length is 16 residues. Germline values: CDR1 SGHRS, CDR2 YFSETQ. Trimming left V 0 bases short and J 1 base short, with 11 bases between. CDR3 in amino acids: CASSLGQSTSGNTIYF. The CDR3 region has the DNA TGCGCCAGCAGCTTGGGCCAGTCAACGTCTGGAAACACCATATATTTT.

The chain links TRBV6-6 to TRBJ1-3, with no clear D. The germline gives CDR1 MNHNY, CDR2 SVGAGI (reference sequence). CDR3 length: 13 residues. Trimming took 4 bases from V and 4 from J, leaving 8 bases between them. For the CDR3, the DNA is TGTGCCAGCAGTTCCACCCAGGGAAACACCATATATTTT. Translated: CASSSTQGNTIYF.

The gene calls are TRBV28 and TRBJ1-1, with TRBD1 as a possible D gene (6 bases). Deletions cut 2 bases from V and 1 base from J, with 11 bases between. The CDR3 spans 15 residues. Looked up from germline, CDR1 is MDHEN and CDR2 is SYDVKM. CDR3 in amino acids: CASSLMGAQNTEAFF. The DNA for the CDR3 is TGTGCCAGCAGTTTAATGGGGGCTCAGAACACTGAAGCTTTCTTT.

The chain uses TRBV24-1 and TRBJ1-5; TRBD1 matches at 7 bases. Germline V CDR1 and CDR2: KGHDR, SFDVKD. Losses at the gene ends were 4 bases for V and 4 bases for J; bases not matched to a gene: 9. The CDR3 totals 16 residues. CDR3 in amino acids: CATSDPQGRGNQPQHF. The CDR3 DNA follows: TGTGCCACCAGTGACCCTCAGGGCAGGGGGAATCAGCCCCAGCATTTT.

This clone has more than one count but fewer than ten. This chain joins TRBV5-5 and TRBJ1-1; D not certain. Germline CDR1 reads SGHKS; CDR2 reads YYEKEE (reference sequence). This CDR3 is 11 amino acids long. The ends were cut back, 7 bases at V and 8 bases at J, with 12 bases in the middle. The CDR3: CASGGVREAFF. DNA for the CDR3: TGTGCCAGCGGCGGGGTCAGGGAAGCTTTCTTT.

This chain connects TRBV19 to TRBJ2-3; 9 positions agree with TRBD2. Trimming at V came to 5 bases and at J to 1 base, leaving 4 bases not matched to a gene. The CDR3 totals 15 residues. The germline V gene encodes CDR1 LNHDA and CDR2 SQIVND (reference sequence). DNA of the CDR3: TGTGCCAGTAGTGTGGCTAGCGGGGGCACAGATACGCAGTATTTT. Protein sequence: CASSVASGGTDTQYF.

This chain connects TRBV25-1 to TRBJ2-7; 9 positions match TRBD2. J lost 1 base, V lost 2 bases, and 3 bases had no gene match. The germline gives CDR1 MGHDK, CDR2 SYGVNS. The CDR3 is 15 amino acids. The CDR3 nucleotides read TGTGCCAGCAGTGAACTAGCGGGACAGTCCTACGAGCAGTACTTC. It translates to CASSELAGQSYEQYF.

CDR3 residues: CSAGSPSEQYF. The CDR3 DNA reads as TGCAGTGCCGGGAGCCCTTCCGAGCAGTACTTC. V is TRBV20-1 and J is TRBJ2-7; TRBD2 is a possible D gene (6 bases). The CDR3 loop spans 11 amino acids. Trimming shortened V by 6 bases and J by 6 bases, and 12 bases separated the two germline ends. Germline-derived CDR1 and CDR2 are DFQATT and SNEGSKA (reference sequence).

The chain couples TRBV13 to TRBJ2-3; D gene uncertain. Germline CDR1 PRHDT, CDR2 FYEKMQ (reference sequence). The CDR3 sequence is 12 residues long. The V gene lost 3 bases and the J gene lost 4 bases, with 5 bases spanning the gap. CDR3 DNA sequence: TGTGCCAGCAGCTTTAGCCCAGATACGCAGTATTTT. This codes for CASSFSPDTQYF. The variable domain in full, with the rest retrieved from reference TRBV13 and TRBJ2-3, is AAGVIQSPRHLIKEKRETATLKCYPIPRHDTVYWYQQGPGQDPQFLISFYEKMQSDKGSIPDRFSAQQFSDYHSELNMSSLELGDSALYFCASSFSPDTQYFGPGTRLTVL.

The genes are TRBV4-1 and TRBJ2-7; D possibly corresponds to TRBD2 (6 bases). The CDR3 extends over 14 amino acids. The V gene's germline CDR1 is MGHRA and CDR2 YSYEKL. With 2 bases removed from V and 2 bases from J, the gap between germline ends came to 10 bases. CDR3 sequence reads: CASSQSSEPYEQYF. The CDR3 nucleotides are TGCGCCAGCAGCCAATCTAGCGAGCCCTACGAGCAGTACTTC.

In nucleotides, the CDR3 is TGTGCCAGCAGCGCGTCAGGGGCTGGGGCCAACGTCCTGACTTTC. Translation: CASSASGAGANVLTF. J is TRBJ2-6 and V is TRBV9, with D possibly TRBD1 on 6 matching bases. The length of the CDR3 is 15 residues. Germline CDR1 and CDR2: SGDLS and YYNGEE. The V end was cut by 3 bases, the J end by 2 bases, with 9 bases between.

The J gene is TRBJ2-5, the V gene TRBV4-1; 12 nucleotides agree with TRBD2. The germline V gene encodes CDR1 MGHRA and CDR2 YSYEKL. CDR3 length equals 18 residues. The V and J ends lost 3 bases and 4 bases, in that order; junction bases with no gene match: 12. CDR3 loop: CASSHATRLAGAGETQYF. The CDR3 DNA reads as TGCGCCAGCAGCCATGCTACCCGACTAGCGGGAGCGGGAGAGACCCAGTACTTC.

This clone has only one observation. The chain employs TRBV28 and TRBJ1-2; D not certain. The germline V gene has CDR1 MDHEN and CDR2 SYDVKM. This CDR3 has 13 amino acids. The ends were cut back, 2 bases at V and 1 base at J, with 5 bases in the middle. Written as DNA, the CDR3 is TGTGCCAGCAGTTTACCAGTTAACTATGGCTACACCTTC. It specifies CASSLPVNYGYTF.

The rearrangement joins TRBV4-1 to TRBJ2-1, with 9 positions matching TRBD2. V shed 5 bases and J 4 bases; nucleotides not matched to a gene: 6. Germline CDR1 reads MGHRA; CDR2 reads YSYEKL. There are 15 residues in the CDR3. The CDR3 loop reads CASSISGLAYNEQFF. DNA for the CDR3: TGCGCCAGCAGCATCTCGGGACTAGCATACAATGAGCAGTTCTTC.

The chain combines TRBV9 with TRBJ2-7; D perhaps matches TRBD1 (5 bases). The CDR3 length is 13 residues. V was pared by 4 bases and J by 0 bases, with 8 bases between. Germline CDR1 SGDLS, CDR2 YYNGEE. CDR3 sequence: CASSSTDSYEQYF. The CDR3 DNA sequence: TGTGCCAGCAGCTCGACAGACTCCTACGAGCAGTACTTC.